The 18 T cell receptor beta chains presented below share a single source sample, sequenced in a study of blood T cell repertoires in COVID-19. Using immunoSEQ multiplex PCR, the repertoire was profiled, and TCRdb retains in-frame clones only, with some absent. The sample lists 250,000 to 300,000 clones, about 76% seen once, with around 3% in the top ten. Sequencing used peripheral blood. These receptors all come from a woman aged 60-75 years with active or convalescent COVID-19.

V and J are TRBV5-4 and TRBJ2-1; 8 nucleotides line up with TRBD2. This CDR3 has 15 residues. Per germline, CDR1 SGHNT and CDR2 YYREEE (reference sequence). With V trimmed by 0 bases and J by 7 bases, 6 bases remained unmatched. The CDR3 protein is CASSLEGLEENEQFF. CDR3 coding DNA: TGTGCCAGCAGCTTGGAGGGACTAGAGGAGAATGAGCAGTTCTTC.

This clone was seen a handful of times. Within the sample, other DNA sequences also encode this same CDR3. V and J are TRBV5-1 and TRBJ1-4, with D tentatively TRBD1 (6 bases). There are 15 residues in the CDR3. Trimming cost V 0 bases and J 0 bases, with 6 bases left between them. CDR1 is SGHRS, CDR2 YFSETQ, per germline. The CDR3 nucleotides read TGCGCCAGCAGCTTGGCAGGGGCAACTAATGAAAAACTGTTTTTT. Amino acid sequence: CASSLAGATNEKLFF.

This clone was recorded a few times. The chain carries TRBV6-2 or TRBV6-3 and TRBJ1-6; the D gene is possibly TRBD1 (5 bases). Germline CDR1 and CDR2: MNHEY and SVGEGT. Trimming shortened V by 2 bases and J by 5 bases, and 10 bases separated the two germline ends. The CDR3 has 15 residues. The CDR3 sequence: CASSYRGTNNSPLHF. CDR3 coding DNA: TGTGCCAGCAGTTACCGGGGGACGAATAATTCACCCCTCCACTTT.

V is TRBV19 and J is TRBJ1-2; D is unclear. Between the trimmed V and J ends, which lost 1 base and 2 bases, there was a span of 5 bases. Germline assignment: CDR1 LNHDA and CDR2 SQIVND (reference sequence). CDR3 size: 13 residues. The CDR3 reads CASSIGANYGYTF. The CDR3 DNA is TGTGCCAGTAGTATAGGGGCCAACTATGGCTACACCTTC.

CDR3 residues: CASSQDASGVYNEQFF. DNA for the CDR3: TGCGCCAGCAGCCAAGACGCTAGCGGCGTATACAATGAGCAGTTCTTC. The chain joins TRBV4-1 to TRBJ2-1, with 7 bases matching TRBD2. Germline V lookup: CDR1 MGHRA, CDR2 YSYEKL. The CDR3 extends over 16 amino acids. V shed 0 bases, J shed 4 bases, and the junction held 6 bases outside the gene matches.

The V gene is TRBV19, the J gene TRBJ1-2, with TRBD1 as a possible D gene (5 bases). The V gene's germline CDR1 is LNHDA and CDR2 SQIVND (reference sequence). The CDR3 contains 14 residues. Trimming stripped 0 bases from V and 3 bases from J, with 8 bases between. The CDR3 DNA reads TGTGCCAGTAGTATAGAAGGGGATCACTATGGCTACACCTTC. It specifies CASSIEGDHYGYTF.

The chain recombines TRBV9 with TRBJ1-3; TRBD1 aligns across 7 bases. The germline V gene has CDR1 SGDLS and CDR2 YYNGEE. Trimming at V came to 3 bases and at J to 1 base, leaving 7 bases not matched to a gene. CDR3 length: 16 residues. CDR3 nucleotides: TGTGCCAGCAGCGGTCGGGACAGCAGGTCTGGAAACACCATATATTTT. Encoded protein: CASSGRDSRSGNTIYF.

The V and J genes are TRBV28 and TRBJ1-4; 7 bases map to TRBD1. The CDR3 loop spans 17 amino acids. Trimming at V came to 6 bases and at J to 4 bases, leaving 14 bases not matched to a gene. Germline values: CDR1 MDHEN, CDR2 SYDVKM. DNA of the CDR3: TGTGCCAGCAGGATAGGATTGTCAGGGGGTAGTAATGAAAAACTGTTTTTT. This translates into CASRIGLSGGSNEKLFF.

The J gene is TRBJ1-1, the V gene TRBV29-1; 7 bases are a match to TRBD1. CDR1 SQVTM and CDR2 ANQGSEA come from the germline V gene. CDR3 size: 14 residues. V lost 2 bases, J lost 4 bases, and 7 bases stayed unmatched. CDR3 in DNA: TGCAGCGTTGAACGGAGGGGGCTAATCACTGAAGCTTTCTTT. It is translated as CSVERRGLITEAFF.

With respect to this clone: Its ends do not fully match the called genes, so a read error is possible. Written as DNA, the CDR3 is TGTGCCAGCTCACCCCATGTACCGGGACAGCTCTTC. As protein: CASSPHVPGQLF. The chain has TRBV18 and TRBJ1-2; 7 bases map to TRBD1. Germline CDR1 reads KGHSH; CDR2 reads LQKENI. CDR3 size: 12 residues.

This clone was counted once. The gene calls are TRBV3-1 (or the pseudogene TRBV3-2) and TRBJ2-1; TRBD2 matches at 9 bases. V gave up 4 bases and J gave up 6 bases; unmatched junction bases: 4. The CDR3 length is 14 residues. CDR1 and CDR2 from the germline V gene are LGHDT and YNNKEL (reference sequence). The CDR3 loop reads CASSLAGGPNEQFF. Here the CDR3 DNA reads TGTGCCAGCAGCCTCGCGGGGGGGCCCAATGAGCAGTTCTTC.

This clone occurred a few times. The genes are TRBV27 and TRBJ1-2; possible D gene TRBD1, 5 bases. The germline CDR1 and CDR2 sequences are MNHEY and SMNVEV (reference sequence). The CDR3 covers 14 residues. V was shortened by 2 bases and J by 0 bases, with 7 bases between the two germline ends. The DNA for the CDR3 is TGTGCCAGCAGTTTACAGGGATCTAACTATGGCTACACCTTC. This encodes CASSLQGSNYGYTF.

The chain uses TRBV5-1 and TRBJ1-3, with TRBD1 identical over 7 bases. This CDR3 is built from 15 residues. Looked up from germline, CDR1 is SGHRS and CDR2 is YFSETQ. The junction had 2 bases not matched to a gene; V was cut back by 2 bases and J by 0 bases. The CDR3: CASSFTGVSGNTIYF. CDR3 DNA: TGCGCCAGCAGCTTTACAGGGGTCTCTGGAAACACCATATATTTT.

The chain couples TRBV12-5 to TRBJ1-2; D is unclear. The CDR3 contains 14 residues. The V end was cut by 1 base, the J end by 6 bases, with 12 bases between. In germline, CDR1 is LGHNT, CDR2 FRNRAP. CDR3 DNA: TGTGCTAGTGGTTTGGGAGGCCAACAAGATGGCTACACCTTC. This encodes CASGLGGQQDGYTF.

This chain joins TRBV18 and TRBJ2-3; a possible D gene is TRBD2 (5 bases). CDR3 length equals 15 residues. Deletions cut 1 base from V and 1 base from J, with 9 bases between. Looked up from germline, CDR1 is KGHSH and CDR2 is LQKENI. The CDR3 bases are TGTGCCAGCTCACCACTGGTTAGCGGCACAGATACGCAGTATTTT. Residues: CASSPLVSGTDTQYF.

This chain uses TRBV3-1 (or the pseudogene TRBV3-2) with TRBJ1-2, with TRBD1 identical over 9 bases. The CDR3 is 15 amino acids. Germline values: CDR1 LGHDT, CDR2 YNNKEL (reference sequence). With 4 bases clipped from V and 3 bases from J, the junction kept 6 bases outside the gene matches. DNA of the CDR3: TGTGCCAGCAGCCGCCCGGGACAGGGACACTATGGCTACACCTTC. It is translated as CASSRPGQGHYGYTF.

The chain employs TRBV6-5 and TRBJ2-5; a possible D gene is TRBD2 (6 bases). This CDR3 comprises 15 residues. Per germline, CDR1 MNHEY and CDR2 SVGAGI. Trimming left V 2 bases short and J 2 bases short, with 12 bases between. This chain's CDR3 is CASSYQWGVQETQYF. The CDR3 region has the DNA TGTGCCAGCAGTTACCAGTGGGGGGTACAAGAGACCCAGTACTTC.

The V gene is TRBV14, the J gene TRBJ2-6; D might be TRBD2 (7 bases). Germline V gives CDR1 SGHDN, CDR2 FVKESK. The CDR3 is 20 residues long. V dropped 4 bases and J dropped 0 bases, with 22 bases sitting between them. CDR3 nucleotide sequence: TGTGCCAGCAGCCCCCGCGGACTAGTTAGGGGGGGCTCTGGGGCCAACGTCCTGACTTTC. This encodes CASSPRGLVRGGSGANVLTF.